The entry below gives a single T cell receptor (beta chain) sequence along with its context. What it binds is unknown. The data were obtained in a study of cytomegalovirus exposure and HLA in healthy donors. Primers: 60 Vbeta forward and 13 Jbeta reverse. The data were produced by immunoSEQ multiplex PCR, yet TCRdb's version contains in-frame clones alone and is incomplete. The sample consists of under 200,000 clones, roughly 79% of them appearing once. Regarding the study as a whole: The study listed about 150 cytomegalovirus-associated TCR beta chains. Across donors, sequencing depth was assumed by presence/absence analyses to be roughly uniform. Several of the most significant clusters were apparently associated with common viral pathogens in a later analysis.

Looked up from germline, CDR1 is SGDLS and CDR2 is YYNGEE. This CDR3 region has 13 residues. V gave up 4 bases and J gave up 5 bases, with 12 bases separating them. Sequenced: PBMCs. The V and J genes are TRBV9 and TRBJ2-5; a weak D match, TRBD2 (6 bases). This clonotype originated in a male donor in good health and CMV-seropositive. The CDR3 protein is CASSPGVGETQYF. The CDR3 bases are TGTGCCAGCAGCCCGGGGGTCGGCGAGACCCAGTACTTC.